The clone carrying this TCR beta chain came up a few times. Its antigen is unidentified. The data derive from a study of T-cell reconstitution after alpha-beta-depleted transplantation in children. Germline CDR1 SEHNR, CDR2 FQNEAQ (reference sequence). V was clipped by 6 bases and J by 1 base, with 12 bases between them. This CDR3 is built from 14 residues. The study, taken as a whole, reports: About two months after transplant, alpha-beta T cells reportedly came from several hundred expanded graft clones. T-cell counts and diversity at one year following transplant were attributed mainly to newly produced T cells. Surviving recipient T cells and intrathymic progenitors accounted for some patients' high TCRbeta diversity at day 60.

Unique molecular identifiers were used in preparing the TCRbeta library. TCRdb reprocessed the PCR reads via MiXCR and lists one record per CDR3 protein. Here the sample spans about 980,000 distinct CDR3 sequences, about 31% being singletons. Source: PBMCs, mostly from graft donor cells, taken 360 days after TCRalphabeta/CD19-depleted stem cell transplant. The rearrangement links TRBV7-9 to TRBJ1-1; D is unclear. This receptor was identified in a boy in the first two years of life who had a stem cell transplant for SCID, so the T cells may come from the graft donor. The CDR3 nucleotides read TGTGCCAGCAGTTTTAGTCAGAGGAACACTGAAGCTTTCTTT. As protein: CASSFSQRNTEAFF.